These 10 T cell receptor beta chains share one sample of origin, sequenced in a study of control samples from healthy donors and cancer patients. Here immunoSEQ multiplex PCR was the method, and the copy in TCRdb shows in-frame clones only, minus some. The table lists about 150,000 clones, 85% to 95% of them singletons. The sequencing sample was made of blood. The origin of the receptors is a man aged 35 to 55 in good health.

The chain carries TRBV18 and TRBJ1-2; D is possibly TRBD1 (5 bases). Germline CDR1 is KGHSH and CDR2 is LQKENI. CDR3 length: 13 residues. V dropped 3 bases and J dropped 3 bases, with 8 bases sitting between them. The CDR3 sequence is CASSPGEDYGYTF. Written as DNA, the CDR3 is TGTGCCAGCTCACCGGGGGAGGACTATGGCTACACCTTC.

J is TRBJ1-2 and V is TRBV2, with D perhaps matching TRBD1 (6 bases). This CDR3 contains 13 residues. V was trimmed by 6 bases and J by 8 bases, leaving 16 bases between them. The V gene's germline CDR1 is SNHLY and CDR2 FYNNEI. CDR3 residues: CASSGQSIGGYTF. CDR3 bases: TGTGCCAGCAGCGGACAGTCGATAGGAGGCTACACCTTC.

This chain connects TRBV4-1 to TRBJ2-2; 7 bases map to TRBD1. Germline V CDR1 and CDR2: MGHRA, YSYEKL. The trim removed 3 bases at V and 0 bases at J, leaving 4 bases unmatched. The CDR3 spans 16 residues. The CDR3 sequence: CASSQRQGPNTGELFF. The CDR3 DNA is TGCGCCAGCAGCCAGAGACAGGGCCCGAACACCGGGGAGCTGTTTTTT.

This chain links TRBV27 with TRBJ1-5; D gene uncertain. Trimming pared 4 bases from V and 4 bases from J, leaving 8 bases between. The CDR3 covers 13 residues. CDR1 is MNHEY, CDR2 SMNVEV, per germline (reference sequence). CDR3 in DNA: TGTGCCAGCAGTTACCAGGCAAATCAGCCCCAGCATTTT. The encoded protein is CASSYQANQPQHF.

The chain recombines TRBV5-1 with TRBJ1-1; a weak D match, TRBD1 (5 bases). Trimming left V 0 bases short and J 6 bases short, with 9 bases between. CDR1 and CDR2 from the germline V gene are SGHRS and YFSETQ. The length of the CDR3 is 13 residues. CDR3 region: CASSLEGAAEAFF. CDR3 DNA sequence: TGCGCCAGCAGCTTGGAAGGGGCCGCTGAAGCTTTCTTT.

The chain uses TRBV6-5 and TRBJ1-5; D gene unclear. Trimming stripped 6 bases from V and 6 bases from J, with 12 bases between. The CDR3 sequence is 13 residues long. Germline V lookup: CDR1 MNHEY, CDR2 SVGAGI. CDR3 loop: CASSLLRGQPQHF. The DNA for the CDR3 is TGTGCCAGCAGCCTTTTACGGGGTCAGCCCCAGCATTTT.

This chain joins TRBV27 and TRBJ1-6, with D maybe TRBD1 (6 bases). CDR3 size: 12 residues. In germline, CDR1 is MNHEY, CDR2 SMNVEV (reference sequence). Trimming left V 6 bases short and J 10 bases short, with 10 bases between. CDR3 coding DNA: TGTGCCAGCAGGCCCAGGGGCTCACCCCTCCACTTT. Its protein product is CASRPRGSPLHF.

The chain couples TRBV7-9 to TRBJ1-6, with a weak D call TRBD1 (5 bases). V lost 1 base, J lost 10 bases, and 8 bases lay in between. CDR3 size: 13 residues. Germline V gene sequence: CDR1 SEHNR, CDR2 FQNEAQ (reference sequence). The CDR3 DNA reads as TGTGCCAGCAGCTTAGGGGGGGGATCACCCCTCCACTTT. Translation: CASSLGGGSPLHF. Looking up the rest from reference TRBV7-9 and TRBJ1-6 gives the full variable domain: DTGVSQNPRHKITKRGQNVTFRCDPISEHNRLYWYRQTLGQGPEFLTYFQNEAQLEKSRLLSDRFSAERPKGSFSTLEIQRTEQGDSAMYLCASSLGGGSPLHFGNGTRLTVT.

The genes are TRBV7-2 and TRBJ2-3; D not resolved. Trimming pared 4 bases from V and 2 bases from J, leaving 4 bases between. The CDR3 totals 12 residues. Germline lookup yields CDR1 SGHTA and CDR2 FQGNSA. The CDR3 DNA sequence: TGTGCCAGCAGCTGGGCCACAGATACGCAGTATTTT. Its protein product is CASSWATDTQYF.

The chain recombines TRBV28 with TRBJ1-5, with D uncertain. CDR3 size: 12 residues. The V end lost 8 bases, the J end lost 1 base, and 6 bases lay between the germline ends. The germline CDR1 and CDR2 sequences are MDHEN and SYDVKM. The CDR3, as DNA: TGTGCCAGCCGACGGAGCAATCAGCCCCAGCATTTT. Its protein is CASRRSNQPQHF.